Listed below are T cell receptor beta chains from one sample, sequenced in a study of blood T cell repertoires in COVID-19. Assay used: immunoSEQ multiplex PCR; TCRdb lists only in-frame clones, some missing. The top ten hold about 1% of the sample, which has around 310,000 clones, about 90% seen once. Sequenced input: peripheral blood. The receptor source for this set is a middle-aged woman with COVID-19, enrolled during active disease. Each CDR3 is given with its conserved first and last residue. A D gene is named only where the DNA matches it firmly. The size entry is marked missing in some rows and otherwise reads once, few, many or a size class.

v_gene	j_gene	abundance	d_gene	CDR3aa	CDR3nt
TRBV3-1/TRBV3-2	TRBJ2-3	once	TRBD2	CASSQDLFRFGTRDNTQYF	TGTGCCAGCAGCCAAGATCTATTTAGGTTCGGGACTAGAGATAATACGCAGTATTTT
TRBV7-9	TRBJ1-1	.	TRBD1	CASSAAGGSNTEAFF	TGTGCCAGCAGCGCCGCAGGGGGATCGAACACTGAAGCTTTCTTT
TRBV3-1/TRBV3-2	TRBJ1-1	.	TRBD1	CASSQVRKGARAFF	TGTGCCAGCAGCCAAGTCCGGAAGGGGGCAAGAGCTTTCTTT
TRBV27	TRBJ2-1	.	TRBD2	CASSLSGLAGGDEQFF	TGTGCCAGCAGTTTATCGGGACTAGCGGGAGGGGATGAGCAGTTCTTC
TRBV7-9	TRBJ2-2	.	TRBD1	CASSRQGAGTGELFF	TGTGCCAGCAGCAGACAGGGGGCTGGCACCGGGGAGCTGTTTTTT
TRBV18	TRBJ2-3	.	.	CASSPLQGRGTDTQYF	TGTGCCAGCTCACCACTTCAAGGGAGGGGGACAGATACGCAGTATTTT
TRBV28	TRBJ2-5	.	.	CASNTAGIGGETQYF	TGTGCCAGCAATACCGCAGGGATTGGAGGGGAGACCCAGTACTTC
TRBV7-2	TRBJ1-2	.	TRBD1	CASSIGTGAGGYTF	TGTGCCAGCAGCATTGGGACAGGGGCCGGTGGCTACACCTTC
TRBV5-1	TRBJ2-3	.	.	CASSGGRMGFTDTQYF	TGCGCCAGCAGCGGGGGGAGGATGGGCTTCACAGATACGCAGTATTTT
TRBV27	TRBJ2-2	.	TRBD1	CASNWDSFPGELFF	TGTGCCAGCAATTGGGACAGCTTCCCCGGGGAGCTGTTTTTT
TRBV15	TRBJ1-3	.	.	CATSRDTGSGNTIYF	TGTGCCACCAGCAGAGATACAGGCTCTGGAAACACCATATATTTT
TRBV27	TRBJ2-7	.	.	CASSLGGSYEQYF	TGTGCCAGCAGTTTAGGAGGTTCCTACGAGCAGTACTTC
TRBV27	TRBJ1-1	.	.	CASSLVAAGGTEAFF	TGTGCCAGCAGTTTGGTGGCAGCCGGGGGCACTGAAGCTTTCTTT
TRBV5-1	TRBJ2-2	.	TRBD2	CASSGGTSGPNTGELFF	TGCGCCAGCAGCGGGGGGACTAGCGGACCGAACACCGGGGAGCTGTTTTTT
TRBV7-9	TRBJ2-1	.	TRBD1	CASSLSLAPRDRQTNEQFF	TGTGCCAGCAGCCTTTCCCTCGCACCCCGGGACAGGCAAACCAATGAGCAGTTCTTC
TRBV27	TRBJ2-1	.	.	CASSLKPHNEQFF	TGTGCCAGCAGTTTAAAGCCCCACAATGAGCAGTTCTTC
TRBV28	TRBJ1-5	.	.	CASRRGWGDQPQHF	TGTGCCAGCAGAAGAGGATGGGGCGATCAGCCCCAGCATTTT
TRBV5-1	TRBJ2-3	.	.	CASSFSLDTQYF	TGCGCCAGCAGCTTCTCTTTAGATACGCAGTATTTT
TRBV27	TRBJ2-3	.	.	CASSLAGQIDTQYF	TGTGCCAGCAGTTTAGCAGGGCAGATAGATACGCAGTATTTT
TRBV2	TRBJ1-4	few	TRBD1	CASSPGQGRSEKLFF	TGTGCCAGCAGTCCCGGACAGGGGAGAAGTGAAAAACTGTTTTTT
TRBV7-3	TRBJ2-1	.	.	CASSPQGGSYNEQFF	TGTGCCAGCAGCCCCCAGGGTGGATCCTACAATGAGCAGTTCTTC
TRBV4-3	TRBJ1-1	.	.	CASSQDSRAPGAFF	TGCGCCAGCAGCCAAGATTCTCGTGCTCCCGGGGCTTTCTTT
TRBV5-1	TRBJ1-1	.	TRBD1	CASSLDRGDTEAFF	TGCGCCAGCAGCTTGGACAGGGGGGACACTGAAGCTTTCTTT
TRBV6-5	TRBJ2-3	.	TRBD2	CASRPPGLGVGTQYF	TGTGCCAGCAGACCCCCGGGACTAGGGGTGGGTACGCAGTATTTT
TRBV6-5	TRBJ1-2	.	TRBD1	CASSRQTGFGYTF	TGTGCCAGCAGTCGTCAGACAGGGTTTGGCTACACCTTC
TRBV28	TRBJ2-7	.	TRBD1	CASSPGTGILVYEQYF	TGTGCCAGCAGCCCCGGGACAGGGATTTTGGTCTACGAGCAGTACTTC
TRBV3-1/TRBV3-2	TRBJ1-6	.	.	CASSRLGPGGNSPLHF	TGTGCCAGCAGCCGACTAGGCCCCGGGGGTAATTCACCCCTCCACTTT
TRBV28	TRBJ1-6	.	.	CASVDPRGNSPLHF	TGTGCCAGCGTCGATCCTAGGGGCAATTCACCCCTCCACTTT
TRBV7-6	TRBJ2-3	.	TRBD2	CASSLGTSGPTDTQYF	TGTGCCAGCAGCTTAGGGACTAGCGGACCCACAGATACGCAGTATTTT
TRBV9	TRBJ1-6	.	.	CASSVDAGLSSPLHF	TGTGCCAGCAGCGTAGATGCGGGTTTAAGTTCACCCCTCCACTTT
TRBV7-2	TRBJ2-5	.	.	CASSLAPGIETQYF	TGTGCCAGCAGCTTAGCTCCAGGGATAGAGACCCAGTACTTC
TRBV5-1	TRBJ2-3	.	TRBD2	CASSLDSGGRTDTQYF	TGCGCCAGCAGCTTGGATAGCGGGGGGCGCACAGATACGCAGTATTTT
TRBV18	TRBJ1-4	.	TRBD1	CASSPPGQGYEKLFF	TGTGCCAGCTCACCTCCGGGACAGGGGTATGAAAAACTGTTTTTT
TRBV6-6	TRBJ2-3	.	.	CASSYTGRIKDTQYF	TGTGCCAGCAGTTATACAGGGCGTATCAAAGATACGCAGTATTTT
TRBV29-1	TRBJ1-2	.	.	CSVGRPGGYGYTF	TGCAGCGTTGGACGTCCCGGCGGCTATGGCTACACCTTC
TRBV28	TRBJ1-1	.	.	CASSFKGTGAFF	TGTGCCAGCAGTTTTAAGGGGACTGGAGCTTTCTTT
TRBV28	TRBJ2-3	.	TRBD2	CASSLGLAGEKTDTQYF	TGTGCCAGCAGTTTGGGACTAGCGGGGGAGAAAACAGATACGCAGTATTTT
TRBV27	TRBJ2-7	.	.	CASSFSPTDEQYF	TGTGCCAGCAGTTTCTCGCCGACAGACGAGCAGTACTTC
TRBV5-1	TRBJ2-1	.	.	CASSLGPGTSYNEQFF	TGCGCCAGCAGCTTGGGCCCCGGGACATCCTACAATGAGCAGTTCTTC
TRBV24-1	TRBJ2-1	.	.	CATSDYRASSYNEQFF	TGTGCCACCAGTGATTACAGGGCTAGCTCCTACAATGAGCAGTTCTTC
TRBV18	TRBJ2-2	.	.	CASSPRGPNTGELFF	TGTGCCAGCTCACCTAGAGGTCCTAACACCGGGGAGCTGTTTTTT
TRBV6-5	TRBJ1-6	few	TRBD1	CASSYGTGESPLHF	TGTGCCAGCAGTTACGGGACAGGGGAATCACCCCTCCACTTT
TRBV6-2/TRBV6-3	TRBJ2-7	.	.	CASSWTVLEQYF	TGTGCCAGCAGTTGGACAGTCCTCGAGCAGTACTTC
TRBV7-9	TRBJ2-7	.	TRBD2	CASLGEGGLYEQYF	TGTGCCAGCTTAGGGGAGGGAGGGCTGTACGAGCAGTACTTC
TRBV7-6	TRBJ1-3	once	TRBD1	CASRRRYRGLKGNTIYF	TGTGCCAGCAGAAGGAGGTACAGGGGGCTGAAAGGAAACACCATATATTTT
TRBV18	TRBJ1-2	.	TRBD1	CASSPDRGQGYTF	TGTGCCAGCTCACCCGACAGGGGGCAAGGCTACACCTTC
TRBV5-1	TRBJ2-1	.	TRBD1	CASGQGESYNEQFF	TGCGCCAGCGGACAGGGTGAGTCCTACAATGAGCAGTTCTTC
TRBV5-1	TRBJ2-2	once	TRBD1	CASSYGQGFTGELFF	TGCGCCAGCAGCTATGGACAGGGGTTCACCGGGGAGCTGTTTTTT
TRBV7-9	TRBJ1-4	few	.	CASSLREKLFF	TGTGCCAGCAGCTTACGGGAGAAACTGTTTTTT
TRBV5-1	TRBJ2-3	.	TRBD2	CASSPGGWGTDTQYF	TGCGCCAGCAGCCCGGGGGGGTGGGGCACAGATACGCAGTATTTT
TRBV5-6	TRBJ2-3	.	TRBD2	CASSLASGTDTQYF	TGTGCCAGCAGCTTGGCTAGCGGTACAGATACGCAGTATTTT
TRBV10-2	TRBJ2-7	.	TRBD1	CASRGQGSNEQYF	TGCGCCAGCAGAGGACAGGGATCCAACGAGCAGTACTTC
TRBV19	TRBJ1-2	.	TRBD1	CATRVPGGTYGYTF	TGTGCCACCAGGGTTCCAGGGGGCACCTATGGCTACACCTTC
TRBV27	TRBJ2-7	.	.	CASSLGDSYEQYF	TGTGCCAGCAGTTTAGGAGATTCCTACGAGCAGTACTTC
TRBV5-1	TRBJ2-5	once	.	CASSPDSRETQYF	TGCGCCAGCAGCCCGGACTCCCGAGAGACCCAGTACTTC